The 3 T cell receptor beta chains reported below all come from one sample, sequenced in a study of blood T cells in healthy people across ages. Next came a second PCR, run for about 6 to 12 cycles, which used a sample-barcoded 5' primer along with a J-beta primer mix. One entry per CDR3 protein results from TCRdb running MiXCR on the 5' RACE reads. The sample holds about 1.8 million distinct CDR3 sequences; around 48% are singletons and the top ten take 2% to 2.5%. Sequenced: blood. The receptors were sampled from a woman between 40 and 50 years old in good health.

This chain connects TRBV6-1 to TRBJ2-3, with 8 nucleotides matching TRBD2. The junction had 16 bases not matched to a gene; V was cut back by 6 bases and J by 2 bases. Germline CDR1 MNHNS, CDR2 SASEGT. The CDR3 runs 18 residues. The CDR3 bases are TGTGCCAGCAGCCCCCCCGCGGGGGGACTGAAAAACACAGATACGCAGTATTTT. Its translation is CASSPPAGGLKNTDTQYF.

The chain employs TRBV5-1 and TRBJ1-4; unclear D gene. Trimming left V 0 bases short and J 8 bases short, with 11 bases between. Per the germline V gene, CDR1 is SGHRS and CDR2 is YFSETQ. The CDR3 is 14 amino acids. Here the CDR3 reads CASSLEGKREKLFF. The CDR3 nucleotides are TGCGCCAGCAGCTTGGAAGGGAAGAGGGAAAAACTGTTTTTT.

CDR3 region: CASSQFLQLRDRGLAEAFF. DNA of the CDR3: TGCGCCAGCAGCCAATTTCTCCAACTCCGGGACAGGGGGCTTGCTGAAGCTTTCTTT. This sequence joins TRBV4-3 and TRBJ1-1, with 12 bases that match TRBD1. V was clipped by 2 bases and J by 6 bases; unmatched bases: 16. The CDR3 runs to 19 residues. Germline lookup yields CDR1 LGHNA and CDR2 YSLEER.